Given below is one TCR beta chain in context. The CDR3 length is 14 residues. The sample belongs to a study of T cells expressing NK-cell markers. TCRdb re-called the 5' RACE reads, yielding one record per CDR3 amino acid sequence without DNA. Its listing shows hundreds of thousands of distinct CDR3 sequences. This rearrangement joins TRBV12-3 or TRBV12-4 to TRBJ1-3; TCRdb proposes TRBD1, but this gene call is untestable without DNA. Sequencing was performed on blood T cells: a sorted CD56 or NKG2C T cell subset, CD4+ or CD8+ T cells, or bulk PBMC T cells (not recorded which). The sequence was obtained from a woman between 18 and 70 years old in good health. The CDR3 region is CASSPQGRGNTIYF.